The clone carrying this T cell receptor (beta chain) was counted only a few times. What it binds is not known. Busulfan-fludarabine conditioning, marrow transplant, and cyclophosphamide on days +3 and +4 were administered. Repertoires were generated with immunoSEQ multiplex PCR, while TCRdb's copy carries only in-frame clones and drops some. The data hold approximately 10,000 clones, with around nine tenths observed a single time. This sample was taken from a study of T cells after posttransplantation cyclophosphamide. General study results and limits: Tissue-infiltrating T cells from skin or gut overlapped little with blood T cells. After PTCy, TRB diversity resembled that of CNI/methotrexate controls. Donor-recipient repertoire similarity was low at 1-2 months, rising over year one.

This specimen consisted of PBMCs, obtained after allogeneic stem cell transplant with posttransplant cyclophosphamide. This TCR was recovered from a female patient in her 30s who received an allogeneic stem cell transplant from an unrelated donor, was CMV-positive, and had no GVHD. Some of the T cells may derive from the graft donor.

CDR3 DNA: TGTGCCAGCAGTCCCGTGAGCTCTAGCGGCGTCCTCTACGAGCAGTACTTC. Translation gives CASSPVSSSGVLYEQYF. The gene calls are TRBV27 and TRBJ2-7; 7 nucleotides match TRBD2. V gave up 5 bases and J gave up 3 bases; unmatched junction bases: 16. The CDR3 covers 17 residues. Germline-derived CDR1 and CDR2 are MNHEY and SMNVEV (reference sequence).